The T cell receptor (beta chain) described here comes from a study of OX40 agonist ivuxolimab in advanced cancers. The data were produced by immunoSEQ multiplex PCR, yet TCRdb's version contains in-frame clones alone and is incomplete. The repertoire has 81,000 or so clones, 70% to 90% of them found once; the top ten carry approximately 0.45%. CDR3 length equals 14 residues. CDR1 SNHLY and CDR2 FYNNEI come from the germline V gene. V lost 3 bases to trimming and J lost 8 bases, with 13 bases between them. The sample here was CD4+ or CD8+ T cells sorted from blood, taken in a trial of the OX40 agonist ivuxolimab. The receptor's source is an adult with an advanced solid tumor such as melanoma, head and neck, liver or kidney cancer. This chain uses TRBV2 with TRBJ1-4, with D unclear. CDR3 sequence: CASSDRTGYEKLFF. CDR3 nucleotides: TGTGCCAGCAGTGACCGGACCGGTTACGAAAAACTGTTTTTT.